These T cell receptor beta chains were read from a single sample in a study of graft-versus-host responses after intestinal transplantation. Their antigens are not known. Method: immunoSEQ multiplex PCR; TCRdb's copy keeps in-frame clones and lacks some. This sample has more than 85,000 clones; roughly 80% occur once, and the top ten carry 0.65% to 0.85%. The sample consisted of unstimulated CD4+ T cells sorted from spleen or lymph node cells, taken before intestinal transplant. The origin of the receptors is a human donor who received an intestinal transplant. Both conserved end residues are part of each CDR3. D genes are given only for firm matches. Expanded clones get a size class; other rows say once, few or many, or leave the size out.

V gene: TRBV9
clone size: NA
D gene: NA
J gene: TRBJ2-6
CDR3 DNA: TGTGCCAGTAGTAGCTCTGGGGCCAACGTCCTGACTTTC
CDR3 protein: CASSSSGANVLTF

V gene: TRBV19
clone size: few
D gene: NA
J gene: TRBJ2-7
CDR3 DNA: TGTGCCAGTAGTCCACTGGTACCCTACTACGAGCAGTACTTC
CDR3 protein: CASSPLVPYYEQYF

V gene: TRBV30
clone size: few
D gene: NA
J gene: TRBJ2-7
CDR3 DNA: TGTGCCTGGGCCGCTATGGCGGGTGGCGAGCAGTACTTC
CDR3 protein: CAWAAMAGGEQYF

V gene: TRBV5-4
clone size: NA
D gene: TRBD1
J gene: TRBJ2-3
CDR3 DNA: TGTGCCAGCAGCTTGGGAGGGACAGGGACAGATACGCAGTATTTT
CDR3 protein: CASSLGGTGTDTQYF

V gene: TRBV19
clone size: NA
D gene: NA
J gene: TRBJ2-3
CDR3 DNA: TGTGCCAGTAGTATAGATCCGCCCGGGTTCACAGATACGCAGTATTTT
CDR3 protein: CASSIDPPGFTDTQYF

V gene: TRBV7-7
clone size: NA
D gene: TRBD2
J gene: TRBJ2-3
CDR3 DNA: TGTGCTAGCAGCTTAGGCCTAAGGGAAGCCGGAGCGGGAGGGGATACGCAGTATTTT
CDR3 protein: CASSLGLREAGAGGDTQYF

V gene: TRBV2
clone size: NA
D gene: NA
J gene: TRBJ2-3
CDR3 DNA: TGTGCCAGCAGGAGGGGGGGTGTTGGTACAGATACGCAGTATTTT
CDR3 protein: CASRRGGVGTDTQYF

V gene: TRBV30
clone size: NA
D gene: TRBD2
J gene: TRBJ2-7
CDR3 DNA: TGTGCCTGGAGCACGGGAGGCGAGCAGTACTTC
CDR3 protein: CAWSTGGEQYF

V gene: TRBV28
clone size: NA
D gene: NA
J gene: TRBJ1-1
CDR3 DNA: TGTGCCAGCAGAAGAACTATGAACACTGAAGCTTTCTTT
CDR3 protein: CASRRTMNTEAFF

V gene: TRBV28
clone size: NA
D gene: TRBD1
J gene: TRBJ2-7
CDR3 DNA: TGTGCCAGCACGGAAGGGGGCATCAACGAGCAGTACTTC
CDR3 protein: CASTEGGINEQYF

V gene: TRBV27
clone size: NA
D gene: TRBD1
J gene: TRBJ1-6
CDR3 DNA: TGTGCCAGCACCTCGGACAGGCAAGAGGGGAGATCACCCCTCCACTTT
CDR3 protein: CASTSDRQEGRSPLHF

V gene: TRBV2
clone size: NA
D gene: NA
J gene: TRBJ1-4
CDR3 DNA: TGTGCCACCCGAGAGACGGGGGGCGCGAATGAAAAACTGTTTTTT
CDR3 protein: CATRETGGANEKLFF

V gene: TRBV5-4
clone size: NA
D gene: NA
J gene: TRBJ1-2
CDR3 DNA: TGTGCCAGCAGCTTGCCTGGCATGGAGGGCTACACCTTC
CDR3 protein: CASSLPGMEGYTF

V gene: TRBV14
clone size: NA
D gene: TRBD1
J gene: TRBJ2-7
CDR3 DNA: TGTGCCAGCACCCCCGGGGACAGGGGGCCGGAGCAGTACTTC
CDR3 protein: CASTPGDRGPEQYF

V gene: TRBV19
clone size: once
D gene: NA
J gene: TRBJ1-1
CDR3 DNA: TGTGCCAGTAGTATCAAATGGGGGCCAGGTGAAGCTTTCTTT
CDR3 protein: CASSIKWGPGEAFF

V gene: TRBV19
clone size: NA
D gene: TRBD2
J gene: TRBJ2-3
CDR3 DNA: TGTGCCAGTAGGGAAGCGGGGGGGAGCACAGATACGCAGTATTTT
CDR3 protein: CASREAGGSTDTQYF

V gene: TRBV7-8
clone size: NA
D gene: NA
J gene: TRBJ2-1
CDR3 DNA: TGTGCCAGCAGCAGATCTAGCGCATCCTACAATGAGCAGTTCTTC
CDR3 protein: CASSRSSASYNEQFF

V gene: TRBV5-4
clone size: NA
D gene: TRBD2
J gene: TRBJ2-3
CDR3 DNA: TGTGCCAGCAGCTTAAATAGCGGGAGTGGTACAGATACGCAGTATTTT
CDR3 protein: CASSLNSGSGTDTQYF

V gene: TRBV18
clone size: NA
D gene: TRBD1
J gene: TRBJ2-3
CDR3 DNA: TGTGCCAGCTCCCCTGGACAGGGGAGCACAGATACGCAGTATTTT
CDR3 protein: CASSPGQGSTDTQYF

V gene: TRBV6-1
clone size: few
D gene: NA
J gene: TRBJ1-6
CDR3 DNA: TGTGCCAGCAGCCGGGACTGGAATTCACCCCTCCACTTT
CDR3 protein: CASSRDWNSPLHF

V gene: TRBV7-8
clone size: few
D gene: TRBD1
J gene: TRBJ2-7
CDR3 DNA: TGTGCCAGCAGCCCGATGGGGACAGGGGGGCAGGGCGAGCAGTACTTC
CDR3 protein: CASSPMGTGGQGEQYF

V gene: TRBV6-5
clone size: NA
D gene: TRBD1
J gene: TRBJ2-7
CDR3 DNA: TGTGCCAGCAGTTGGGACAGGGTAGGGGAGCAGTACTTC
CDR3 protein: CASSWDRVGEQYF

V gene: TRBV5-1
clone size: NA
D gene: NA
J gene: TRBJ1-2
CDR3 DNA: TGCGCCAGCAGCCCCGTGAGGGGGAGCGGCTACACCTTC
CDR3 protein: CASSPVRGSGYTF

V gene: TRBV2
clone size: NA
D gene: TRBD1
J gene: TRBJ1-2
CDR3 DNA: TGTGCCAGCATCAGAACCGGGACAGAATTCTATGGCTACACCTTC
CDR3 protein: CASIRTGTEFYGYTF

V gene: TRBV18
clone size: NA
D gene: TRBD2
J gene: TRBJ2-1
CDR3 DNA: TGTGCCAGCGGAACTAGCGGGAGCTACAATGAGCAGTTCTTC
CDR3 protein: CASGTSGSYNEQFF

V gene: TRBV4-1
clone size: NA
D gene: TRBD1
J gene: TRBJ1-2
CDR3 DNA: TGCGCCAGCAGAGATGACAGGGGGGGAGGCTACACCTTC
CDR3 protein: CASRDDRGGGYTF

V gene: TRBV4-1
clone size: NA
D gene: NA
J gene: TRBJ2-7
CDR3 DNA: TGCGCCAGCAGCCAATCGGTAGGGGACTCCTACGAGCAGTACTTC
CDR3 protein: CASSQSVGDSYEQYF

V gene: TRBV10-3
clone size: once
D gene: TRBD1
J gene: TRBJ1-6
CDR3 DNA: TGTGCCATCAGTGATCTTGCGGGACAGGGTAATTCACCCCTCCACTTT
CDR3 protein: CAISDLAGQGNSPLHF

V gene: TRBV19
clone size: NA
D gene: NA
J gene: TRBJ2-3
CDR3 DNA: TGTGCCAGTAGTACAAGCGGGTTTAGCACAGATACGCAGTATTTT
CDR3 protein: CASSTSGFSTDTQYF

V gene: TRBV7-3
clone size: NA
D gene: NA
J gene: TRBJ2-5
CDR3 DNA: TGTGCCAGCAGCCGGGACTACCAAGAGACCCAGTACTTC
CDR3 protein: CASSRDYQETQYF

V gene: TRBV10-3
clone size: NA
D gene: NA
J gene: TRBJ2-7
CDR3 DNA: TGTGCCATCCAGTTTACAGGGTTCTACGAGCAGTACTTC
CDR3 protein: CAIQFTGFYEQYF

V gene: TRBV7-9
clone size: NA
D gene: NA
J gene: TRBJ2-1
CDR3 DNA: TGTGCCAGCATTCTAGGCTACAATGAGCAGTTCTTC
CDR3 protein: CASILGYNEQFF

V gene: TRBV5-1
clone size: NA
D gene: NA
J gene: TRBJ1-2
CDR3 DNA: TGCGCCAGCAGCCTAGTACCGGGACACGCCTATGGCTACACCTTC
CDR3 protein: CASSLVPGHAYGYTF

V gene: TRBV4-1
clone size: NA
D gene: NA
J gene: TRBJ2-3
CDR3 DNA: TGCGCCAGCAGCCAAGGGGGGCAAGGATCTAGCACAGATACGCAGTATTTT
CDR3 protein: CASSQGGQGSSTDTQYF

V gene: TRBV7-6
clone size: once
D gene: NA
J gene: TRBJ2-5
CDR3 DNA: TGTGCCAGCAGCAGGGGGTCGCTGTCGACCCAGTACTTC
CDR3 protein: CASSRGSLSTQYF

V gene: TRBV6-1
clone size: NA
D gene: NA
J gene: TRBJ2-4
CDR3 DNA: TGTGCCAGCAGTGAAGGGCGGAGGGAAAGCCTAGCCAAAAACATTCAGTACTTC
CDR3 protein: CASSEGRRESLAKNIQYF

V gene: TRBV7-9
clone size: once
D gene: NA
J gene: TRBJ1-3
CDR3 DNA: TGTGCCAGCAGCCGGGGAATTCAGGGAAACACCATATATTTT
CDR3 protein: CASSRGIQGNTIYF

V gene: TRBV5-1
clone size: NA
D gene: TRBD2
J gene: TRBJ2-3
CDR3 DNA: TGCGCCAGCAGCTTGGTCCTAGCGGGGGGAAGCACAGATACGCAGTATTTT
CDR3 protein: CASSLVLAGGSTDTQYF